The 27 T cell receptor beta chains below were found in one sample sequenced in a study of OX40 agonist ivuxolimab in advanced cancers. Here immunoSEQ multiplex PCR was the method, and the copy in TCRdb shows in-frame clones only, minus some. The data hold about 98,000 clones, with about 88% observed a single time. Material: CD4+ or CD8+ T cells sorted from blood, obtained in a trial of the OX40 agonist ivuxolimab. Receptor source: an adult with an advanced solid tumor such as melanoma, head and neck, liver or kidney cancer.

The chain employs TRBV7-2 and TRBJ2-1, with 13 bases identical to TRBD2. Trimming at V came to 0 bases and at J to 7 bases, leaving 6 bases not matched to a gene. The germline CDR1 and CDR2 sequences are SGHTA and FQGNSA. The CDR3 runs 17 residues. The CDR3 coding sequence is TGTGCCAGCAGCTTAGCCCGGACTAGCGGGAGTAAGAATGAGCAGTTCTTC. As protein: CASSLARTSGSKNEQFF. Variable domain in full (rest from reference TRBV7-2 and TRBJ2-1): GAGVSQSPSNKVTEKGKDVELRCDPISGHTALYWYRQSLGQGLEFLIYFQGNSAPDKSGLPSDRFSAERTGGSVSTLTIQRTQQEDSAVYLCASSLARTSGSKNEQFFGPGTRLTVL.

The rearrangement joins TRBV6-1 to TRBJ1-5; the D gene is possibly TRBD1 (5 bases). Trimming left V 4 bases short and J 3 bases short, with 16 bases between. Germline V CDR1 and CDR2: MNHNS, SASEGT. This CDR3 region has 16 residues. CDR3 sequence reads: CASSGGGVAVNQPQHF. CDR3 nucleotide sequence: TGTGCCAGCAGTGGGGGAGGGGTCGCGGTCAATCAGCCCCAGCATTTT.

V and J are TRBV7-7 and TRBJ2-1; TRBD2 matches at 14 bases. Looked up from germline, CDR1 is SSHAT and CDR2 is FNYEAQ (reference sequence). J gave up 10 bases and V 5 bases, and 7 bases lay outside the gene matches. The CDR3 contains 15 residues. CDR3 loop: CASSIGTSGRREQFF. The DNA for the CDR3 is TGTGCCAGCAGCATTGGGACTAGCGGGAGACGGGAGCAGTTCTTC.

The rearrangement links TRBV30 to TRBJ2-2; tentative D call: TRBD1 (5 bases). Germline CDR1 is GTSNPN and CDR2 is SVGIG (reference sequence). V was shortened by 1 base and J by 0 bases, with 9 bases between the two germline ends. CDR3 length equals 15 residues. CDR3: CAWSGGSANTGELFF. The CDR3 DNA is TGTGCCTGGAGTGGGGGCAGCGCGAACACCGGGGAGCTGTTTTTT.

V and J are TRBV2 and TRBJ2-6, with a possible D match to TRBD1 (5 bases). Germline V gene lookup returns CDR1 SNHLY and CDR2 FYNNEI. The V gene lost 8 bases and the J gene lost 0 bases, with 11 bases spanning the gap. The CDR3 contains 15 residues. The DNA of the CDR3 is TGTGCCAGCCGCAGGGAAAGCTCTGGGGCCAACGTCCTGACTTTC. Translating it yields CASRRESSGANVLTF.

The chain links TRBV7-3 to TRBJ2-5; possible D gene TRBD2, 6 bases. Germline lookup yields CDR1 SGHTA and CDR2 FQGTGA. The CDR3 covers 15 residues. Trimming shortened V by 4 bases and J by 0 bases, and 12 bases separated the two germline ends. The CDR3 nucleotides are TGTGCCAGCAGCTCAGCCGGGACTCACCAAGAGACCCAGTACTTC. Its translation is CASSSAGTHQETQYF. The complete variable domain, with remaining parts taken from reference TRBV7-3 and TRBJ2-5, reads GAGVSQTPSNKVTEKGKYVELRCDPISGHTALYWYRQSLGQGPEFLIYFQGTGAADDSGLPNDRFFAVRPEGSVSTLKIQRTERGDSAVYLCASSSAGTHQETQYFGPGTRLLVL.

In DNA form, the CDR3 reads TGTGCCAGCCTCGACGGGGGGCAAACTAATGAAAAACTGTTTTTT. It codes for CASLDGGQTNEKLFF. The chain joins TRBV28 to TRBJ1-4; D is possibly TRBD1 (6 bases). Germline V gene data show CDR1 as MDHEN and CDR2 as SYDVKM. The CDR3 spans 15 residues. With 8 bases removed from V and 1 base from J, the gap between germline ends came to 14 bases.

This sequence joins TRBV7-3 and TRBJ1-1; D uncertain. The V gene lost 5 bases and the J gene lost 5 bases, with 18 bases spanning the gap. This CDR3 has 15 residues. Germline V lookup: CDR1 SGHTA, CDR2 FQGTGA. CDR3 in DNA: TGTGCCAGCAGCCCCTCCCTCGAGGGCTTGACTGAAGCTTTCTTT. It translates to CASSPSLEGLTEAFF.

The chain couples TRBV30 to TRBJ2-5, with TRBD2 as a possible D gene (6 bases). The V gene lost 1 base and the J gene lost 5 bases, with 14 bases spanning the gap. The V gene's germline CDR1 is GTSNPN and CDR2 SVGIG (reference sequence). The CDR3 runs 14 residues. This CDR3 is CAWSDPGVRETQYF. Here the CDR3 DNA reads TGTGCCTGGAGTGACCCGGGGGTAAGGGAGACCCAGTACTTC.

The rearrangement joins TRBV28 to TRBJ2-2; 7 positions match TRBD2. V gave up 2 bases and J gave up 1 base; unmatched junction bases: 4. There are 16 residues in the CDR3. Per the germline V gene, CDR1 is MDHEN and CDR2 is SYDVKM. The CDR3 spells CASSLTTSLNTGELFF. CDR3 DNA: TGTGCCAGCAGTTTAACGACTAGCCTGAACACCGGGGAGCTGTTTTTT.

The rearrangement uses TRBV4-1 and TRBJ2-2; D is uncertain. Germline CDR1 is MGHRA and CDR2 is YSYEKL. Between the trimmed V and J ends, which lost 0 bases and 5 bases, there was a span of 13 bases. The CDR3 is 16 amino acids. This CDR3 reads CASSQDWADGTGELFF. For the CDR3, the DNA is TGCGCCAGCAGCCAAGATTGGGCAGACGGGACCGGGGAGCTGTTTTTT.

J is TRBJ1-3 and V is TRBV2; the match to TRBD1 covers 8 bases. Per the germline V gene, CDR1 is SNHLY and CDR2 is FYNNEI. The V segment lost 6 bases and the J segment 4 bases; nucleotides outside the gene matches: 2. CDR3 size: 13 residues. The chain's CDR3 is CASSRDRGNTIYF. CDR3 DNA sequence: TGTGCCAGCAGCCGGGACAGGGGAAACACCATATATTTT.

The rearrangement uses TRBV5-4 and TRBJ2-5, with D unresolved. The CDR3 is made up of 13 amino acids. Germline V gene data show CDR1 as SGHNT and CDR2 as YYREEE (reference sequence). V shed 1 base and J shed 0 bases, with 4 bases lying between them. CDR3 DNA: TGTGCCAGCAGCTTGCCACACCAAGAGACCCAGTACTTC. Amino acids: CASSLPHQETQYF.

The J gene is TRBJ2-3, the V gene TRBV29-1, with TRBD2 matching over 8 bases. Germline V gene sequence: CDR1 SQVTM, CDR2 ANQGSEA. The CDR3 has 14 amino acids. V shed 6 bases and J 0 bases; nucleotides not matched to a gene: 5. DNA for the CDR3: TGCAGCGTGACTAGCGCTACTAGCACAGATACGCAGTATTTT. It is translated as CSVTSATSTDTQYF.

This clone was detected only once. The chain uses TRBV7-2 and TRBJ2-3; no reliable D call. Looked up from germline, CDR1 is SGHTA and CDR2 is FQGNSA. V dropped 5 bases and J dropped 7 bases, with 19 bases sitting between them. The CDR3 has 15 amino acids. The CDR3 protein is CASSPTGASRNTQYF. The CDR3 bases are TGTGCCAGCAGCCCGACTGGCGCAAGCAGAAATACGCAGTATTTT.

In this sample, this clone turned up once. V is TRBV7-9 and J is TRBJ2-2, with D perhaps matching TRBD2 (6 bases). CDR1 and CDR2 from the germline V gene are SEHNR and FQNEAQ (reference sequence). V gave up 1 base and J gave up 0 bases, with 12 bases separating them. The CDR3 covers 17 residues. In DNA, the CDR3 is TGTGCCAGCAGCTTAGGGGCGGGGCTATCGAACACCGGGGAGCTGTTTTTT. It encodes CASSLGAGLSNTGELFF.

The rearrangement links TRBV28 to TRBJ2-7, with D possibly matching TRBD1 (6 bases). V lost 1 base, J lost 2 bases, and 15 bases lay in between. The germline gives CDR1 MDHEN, CDR2 SYDVKM. The CDR3 runs to 16 residues. CDR3 DNA sequence: TGTGCCAGCAGTTTATCGACAGGCCCGGCTCCCTACGAGCAGTACTTC. Its translation is CASSLSTGPAPYEQYF.

V and J are TRBV7-2 and TRBJ2-3, with TRBD2 matching over 8 bases. The CDR3 covers 16 residues. CDR1 and CDR2 from the germline V gene are SGHTA and FQGNSA. The trim removed 4 bases at V and 3 bases at J, leaving 9 bases unmatched. Written as DNA, the CDR3 is TGTGCCAGCAGCTCCATAGGCCAGCGGGAGACAGATACGCAGTATTTT. It codes for CASSSIGQRETDTQYF.

Concerning this clone itself: The same CDR3 arises from other DNA sequences in this sample as well. CDR3 protein: CASNTPGLAGNTGELFF. CDR3 DNA sequence: TGTGCCAGTAACACGCCGGGACTAGCGGGAAACACCGGGGAGCTGTTTTTT. The rearrangement links TRBV19 to TRBJ2-2; TRBD2 aligns across 13 bases. Germline-derived CDR1 and CDR2 are LNHDA and SQIVND (reference sequence). The CDR3 is 17 residues long. J gave up 2 bases and V 7 bases, and 7 bases lay outside the gene matches.

This clone occurred once. The gene calls are TRBV19 and TRBJ1-4; D might be TRBD1 (5 bases). The CDR3 is 16 amino acids. Germline loops: CDR1 LNHDA, CDR2 SQIVND (reference sequence). V lost 4 bases, J lost 3 bases, and 15 bases lay in between. The CDR3 DNA is TGTGCCAGTAGTACCGTTGAGGGGTCAGCTAATGAAAAACTGTTTTTT. Protein product: CASSTVEGSANEKLFF.

V is TRBV5-4 and J is TRBJ2-3; perhaps TRBD2 as D (7 bases). V lost 5 bases to trimming and J lost 0 bases, with 19 bases between them. The CDR3 covers 17 residues. From germline, CDR1 is SGHNT and CDR2 YYREEE (reference sequence). Here the CDR3 DNA reads TGTGCCAGCAGTCGGGGAGGGGGGAGCTCTAGCACAGATACGCAGTATTTT. This codes for CASSRGGGSSSTDTQYF.

The V gene is TRBV7-9, the J gene TRBJ2-3, with no clear D. V gave up 1 base and J gave up 4 bases, with 6 bases separating them. Germline V gene lookup returns CDR1 SEHNR and CDR2 FQNEAQ (reference sequence). The CDR3 has 13 residues. This chain's CDR3 is CASSLDGPDTQYF. Written as DNA, the CDR3 is TGTGCCAGCAGCTTAGACGGGCCAGATACGCAGTATTTT.

The chain uses TRBV7-8 and TRBJ1-3; 7 nucleotides align to TRBD1. This CDR3 has 13 amino acids. Germline V CDR1 and CDR2: SGHVS, FQNEAQ. The V segment lost 10 bases and the J segment 0 bases; nucleotides outside the gene matches: 3. The CDR3 nucleotides read TGTGCCACCGGGACAGACTCTGGAAACACCATATATTTT. This encodes CATGTDSGNTIYF.

J is TRBJ1-3 and V is TRBV6-1, with D possibly matching TRBD1 (6 bases). The CDR3 length is 14 residues. Germline loops: CDR1 MNHNS, CDR2 SASEGT. V was trimmed by 8 bases and J by 4 bases, leaving 15 bases between them. Here the CDR3 DNA reads TGTGCCAGCGGGATGGGGGCGACCGGAAACACCATATATTTT. It is translated as CASGMGATGNTIYF.

This chain joins TRBV5-1 and TRBJ1-1; no definite D call. The germline CDR1 and CDR2 sequences are SGHRS and YFSETQ. This CDR3 has 14 residues. Trimming cost V 0 bases and J 0 bases, with 6 bases left between them. The DNA for the CDR3 is TGCGCCAGCAGCTTGGAGGCCATGAACACTGAAGCTTTCTTT. Translated: CASSLEAMNTEAFF.

The chain couples TRBV10-1 to TRBJ2-1; TRBD1 matches at 9 bases. This CDR3 is built from 15 residues. Germline V lookup: CDR1 WNHNN, CDR2 SYGVQD (reference sequence). V trimming: 5 bases; J trimming: 3 bases; junction bases outside the gene matches: 5. CDR3 DNA sequence: TGCGCCAGCAGTTCCGGGACAGGGTACTACAATGAGCAGTTCTTC. Protein: CASSSGTGYYNEQFF.

The genes are TRBV2 and TRBJ1-3, with D unclear. Germline V gene lookup returns CDR1 SNHLY and CDR2 FYNNEI. V lost 3 bases to trimming and J lost 9 bases, with 9 bases between them. The CDR3 loop spans 12 amino acids. Here the CDR3 DNA reads TGTGCCAGCAGTGATTGGAGAGGCACCATATATTTT. It translates to CASSDWRGTIYF.